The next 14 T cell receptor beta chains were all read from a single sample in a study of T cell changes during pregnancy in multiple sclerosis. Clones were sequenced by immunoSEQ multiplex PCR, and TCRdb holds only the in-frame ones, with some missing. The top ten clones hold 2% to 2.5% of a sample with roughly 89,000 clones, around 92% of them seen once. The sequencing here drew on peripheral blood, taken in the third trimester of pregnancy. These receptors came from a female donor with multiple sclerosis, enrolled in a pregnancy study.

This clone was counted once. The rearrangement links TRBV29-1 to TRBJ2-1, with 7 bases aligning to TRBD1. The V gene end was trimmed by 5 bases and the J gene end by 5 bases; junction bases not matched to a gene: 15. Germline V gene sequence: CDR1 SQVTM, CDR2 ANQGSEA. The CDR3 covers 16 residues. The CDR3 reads CSVQWVRGRANNEQFF. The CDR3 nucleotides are TGCAGCGTTCAGTGGGTCAGGGGGAGAGCAAACAATGAGCAGTTCTTC.

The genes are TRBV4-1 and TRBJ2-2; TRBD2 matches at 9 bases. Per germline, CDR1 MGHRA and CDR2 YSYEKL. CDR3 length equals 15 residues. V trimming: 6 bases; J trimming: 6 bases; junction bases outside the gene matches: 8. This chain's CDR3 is CASRPLREGSGELFF. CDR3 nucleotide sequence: TGCGCCAGCAGACCGTTGCGGGAGGGGTCCGGGGAGCTGTTTTTT.

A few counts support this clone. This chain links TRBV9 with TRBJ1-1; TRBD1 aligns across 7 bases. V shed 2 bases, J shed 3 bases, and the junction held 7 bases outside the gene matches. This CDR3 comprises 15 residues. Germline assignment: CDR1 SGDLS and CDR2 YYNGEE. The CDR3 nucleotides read TGTGCCAGCAGCGTGGGGCCTACAGGGGACACTGAAGCTTTCTTT. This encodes CASSVGPTGDTEAFF.

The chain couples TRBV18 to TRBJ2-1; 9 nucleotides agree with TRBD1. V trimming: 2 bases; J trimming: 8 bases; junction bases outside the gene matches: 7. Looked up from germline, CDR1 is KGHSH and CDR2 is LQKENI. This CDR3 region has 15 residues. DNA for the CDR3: TGTGCCAGCTCACCAAGCGGACAGGGGTACGATGAGCAGTTCTTC. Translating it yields CASSPSGQGYDEQFF.

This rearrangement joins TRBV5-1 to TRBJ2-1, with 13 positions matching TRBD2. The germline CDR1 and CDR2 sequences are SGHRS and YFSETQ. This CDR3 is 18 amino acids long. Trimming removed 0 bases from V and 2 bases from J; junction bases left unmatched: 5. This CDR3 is CASSLGLAGGPPYNEQFF. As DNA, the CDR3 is TGCGCCAGCAGCTTGGGACTAGCGGGAGGCCCCCCCTACAATGAGCAGTTCTTC. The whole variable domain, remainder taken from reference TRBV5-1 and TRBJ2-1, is KAGVTQTPRYLIKTRGQQVTLSCSPISGHRSVSWYQQTPGQGLQFLFEYFSETQRNKGNFPGRFSGRQFSNSRSEMNVSTLELGDSALYLCASSLGLAGGPPYNEQFFGPGTRLTVL.

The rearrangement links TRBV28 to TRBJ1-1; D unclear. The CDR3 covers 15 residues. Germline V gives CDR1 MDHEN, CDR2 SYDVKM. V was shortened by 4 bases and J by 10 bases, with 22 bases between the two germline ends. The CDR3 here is CASSYGVGQIQRAFF. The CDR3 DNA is TGTGCCAGCAGTTACGGGGTGGGTCAGATCCAGCGAGCTTTCTTT.

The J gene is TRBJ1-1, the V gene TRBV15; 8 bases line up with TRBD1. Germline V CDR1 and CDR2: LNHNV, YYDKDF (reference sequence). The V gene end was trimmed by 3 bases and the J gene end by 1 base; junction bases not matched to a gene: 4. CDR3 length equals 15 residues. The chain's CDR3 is CATSRDRAGNTEAFF. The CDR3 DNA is TGTGCCACCAGCAGGGACAGGGCGGGGAACACTGAAGCTTTCTTT.

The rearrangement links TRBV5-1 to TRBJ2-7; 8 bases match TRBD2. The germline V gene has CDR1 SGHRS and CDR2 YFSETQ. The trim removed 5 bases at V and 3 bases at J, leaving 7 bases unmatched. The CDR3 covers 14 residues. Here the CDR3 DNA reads TGCGCCAGCAGTTCCAGCGGGGGAGACTACGAGCAGTACTTC. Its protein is CASSSSGGDYEQYF.

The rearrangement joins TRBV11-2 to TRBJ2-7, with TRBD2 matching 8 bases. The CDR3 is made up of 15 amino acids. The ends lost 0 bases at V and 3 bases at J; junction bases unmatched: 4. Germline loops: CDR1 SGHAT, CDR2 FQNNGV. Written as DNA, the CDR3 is TGTGCCAGCAGCTTAGAAGCTAGCGGGTACTACGAGCAGTACTTC. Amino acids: CASSLEASGYYEQYF.

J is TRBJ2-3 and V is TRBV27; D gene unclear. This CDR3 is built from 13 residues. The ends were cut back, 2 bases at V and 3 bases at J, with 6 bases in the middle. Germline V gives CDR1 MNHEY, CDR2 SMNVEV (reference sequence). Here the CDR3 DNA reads TGTGCCAGCAGTTTAGGGCAGACAGATACGCAGTATTTT. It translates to CASSLGQTDTQYF.

CDR3 sequence: CASSLLTGGSGEQYF. The CDR3 coding sequence is TGCGCCAGCAGCTTGTTAACTGGCGGCAGCGGAGAGCAGTACTTC. The chain employs TRBV5-1 and TRBJ2-7; D perhaps matches TRBD2 (5 bases). Germline V gives CDR1 SGHRS, CDR2 YFSETQ. V lost 1 base and J 7 bases, leaving 18 bases between the germline ends. CDR3 length: 15 residues. The whole variable domain, filled in from reference TRBV5-1 and TRBJ2-7, reads KAGVTQTPRYLIKTRGQQVTLSCSPISGHRSVSWYQQTPGQGLQFLFEYFSETQRNKGNFPGRFSGRQFSNSRSEMNVSTLELGDSALYLCASSLLTGGSGEQYFGPGTRLTVT.

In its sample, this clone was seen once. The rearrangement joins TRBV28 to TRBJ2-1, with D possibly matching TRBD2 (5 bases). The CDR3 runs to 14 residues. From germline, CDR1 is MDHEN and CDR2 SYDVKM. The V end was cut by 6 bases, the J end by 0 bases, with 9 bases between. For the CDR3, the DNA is TGTGCCAGCAGAAGCGGAAGCTCCTACAATGAGCAGTTCTTC. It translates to CASRSGSSYNEQFF.

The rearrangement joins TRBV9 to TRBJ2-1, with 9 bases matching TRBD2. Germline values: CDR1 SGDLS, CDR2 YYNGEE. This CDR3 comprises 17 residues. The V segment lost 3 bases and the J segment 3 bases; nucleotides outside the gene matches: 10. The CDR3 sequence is CASSGDPGTSNYNEQFF. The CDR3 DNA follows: TGTGCCAGCAGCGGAGACCCTGGGACTAGCAACTACAATGAGCAGTTCTTC.

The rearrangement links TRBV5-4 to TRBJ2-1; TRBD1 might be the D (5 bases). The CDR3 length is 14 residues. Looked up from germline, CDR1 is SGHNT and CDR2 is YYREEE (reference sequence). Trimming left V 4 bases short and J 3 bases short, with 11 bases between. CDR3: CASSPTVNYNEQFF. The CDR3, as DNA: TGTGCCAGCAGCCCGACAGTGAACTACAATGAGCAGTTCTTC.